This T cell receptor beta chain is drawn from a study of CD8+CD57+ T cells in acquired aplastic anemia. TCR beta VDJ and CDR3 profiles were obtained from a genomic DNA template. MiXCR, applied by TCRdb to the reads, yields one record per CDR3 protein. The sample lists hundreds of thousands of distinct CDR3 sequences, about two thirds occurring once. Between the trimmed V and J ends, which lost 4 bases and 8 bases, there was a span of 13 bases. CDR1 and CDR2 from the germline V gene are SGHRS and YFSETQ. The CDR3 has 13 residues. This clonotype was counted ten times or more. The rearrangement links TRBV5-1 to TRBJ1-5, with D possibly being TRBD1 (6 bases). The TCR sequence derives from a human donor in good health, serving as a control. Sequencing was done on a sample of sorted CD4+, CD8+, or CD8+CD57+ T cells (not recorded which) from PBMCs. The CDR3 loop is CASSRNRDEPQHF. The CDR3 DNA sequence: TGCGCCAGCAGCCGGAACAGGGACGAGCCCCAGCATTTT. Full variable domain (outside the CDR3, taken from reference TRBV5-1 and TRBJ1-5): KAGVTQTPRYLIKTRGQQVTLSCSPISGHRSVSWYQQTPGQGLQFLFEYFSETQRNKGNFPGRFSGRQFSNSRSEMNVSTLELGDSALYLCASSRNRDEPQHFGDGTRLSIL.